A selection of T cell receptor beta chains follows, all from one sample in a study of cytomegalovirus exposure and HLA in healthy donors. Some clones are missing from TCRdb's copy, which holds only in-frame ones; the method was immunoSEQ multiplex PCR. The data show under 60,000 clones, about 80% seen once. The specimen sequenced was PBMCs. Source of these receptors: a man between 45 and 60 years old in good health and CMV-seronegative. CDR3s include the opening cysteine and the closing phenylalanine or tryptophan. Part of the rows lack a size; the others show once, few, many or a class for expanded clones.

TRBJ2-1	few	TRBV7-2	CASSFRQGKSYNEQFF
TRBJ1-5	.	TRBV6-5	CASTDYRGNQPQHF
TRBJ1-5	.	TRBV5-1	CASSLVGGNQPQHF
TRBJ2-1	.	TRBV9	CASSVGLAGGLRQFF
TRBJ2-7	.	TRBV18	CASSPGQGLSYEQYF
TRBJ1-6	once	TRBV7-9	CASSLHNSPLHF
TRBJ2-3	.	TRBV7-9	CASSPGMNLAGAGGDTQYF
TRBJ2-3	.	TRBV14	CASSLGQGHADTQYF
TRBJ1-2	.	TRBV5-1	CASSFGQGAGGYTF
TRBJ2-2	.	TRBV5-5	CASIATWTSSNTGELFF
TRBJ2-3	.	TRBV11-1	CASSFFGTDTQYF
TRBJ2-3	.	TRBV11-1	CASSDPLAGVGTDTQYF
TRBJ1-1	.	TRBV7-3	CASSLQGNTEAFF
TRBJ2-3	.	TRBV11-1	CASSSNRGRSSDTQYF
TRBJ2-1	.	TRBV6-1	CASDRGGEQFF
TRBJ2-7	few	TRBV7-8	CASSLNGRLAGSLVEYF
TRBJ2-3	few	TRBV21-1	CASSKWNERGETDTQYF
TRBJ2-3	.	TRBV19	CASSPGQGVDTQYF
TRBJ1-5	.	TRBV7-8	CASSITGGGHRSNQPQHF
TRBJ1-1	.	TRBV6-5	CASSYRDRATEAFF
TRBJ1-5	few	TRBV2	CASSGGSGNQPQHF
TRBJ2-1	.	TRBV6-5	CATGWVEQFF
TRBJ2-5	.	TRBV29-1	CSAADSQETQYF
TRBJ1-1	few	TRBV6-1	CASSRQGALNTEAFF
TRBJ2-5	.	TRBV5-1	CASSLVQRGGGETQYF
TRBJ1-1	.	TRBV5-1	CASTLGQQGILDTEAFF
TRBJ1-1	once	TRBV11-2	CASSPTDRQNTEAFF
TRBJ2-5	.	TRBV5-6	CASSWLAGGSRGETQYF
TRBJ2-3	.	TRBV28	CASSSIDPGLPTSTDTQYF
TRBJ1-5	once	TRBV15	CATSRTGDMDQPQHF
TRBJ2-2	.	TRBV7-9	CASSLDGSGGELFF
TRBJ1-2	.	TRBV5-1	CASSETGNYGYTF
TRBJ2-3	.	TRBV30	CAWMRGGKRGTDTQYF
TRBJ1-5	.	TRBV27	CASSYGGYSNQPQHF
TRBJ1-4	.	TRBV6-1	CASGAKTNEKLFF
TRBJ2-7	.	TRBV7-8	CASRDIRRGDEQYF
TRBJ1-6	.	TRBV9	CASSIGTGEPLVGNSPLHF
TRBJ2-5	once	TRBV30	CAWSSGQETQYF
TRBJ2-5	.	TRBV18	CASSLRGYQETQYF
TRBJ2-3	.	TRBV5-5	CASSTVPDKITSTDTQYF
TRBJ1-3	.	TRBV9	CASSVSGQGGNTIYF
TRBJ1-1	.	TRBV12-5	CASEGQTNTEAFF
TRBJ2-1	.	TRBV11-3	CASSLLAGQYNEQFF
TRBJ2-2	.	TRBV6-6	CASSGLPHTGELFF
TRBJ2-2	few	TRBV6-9	CASSPPNGGELFF
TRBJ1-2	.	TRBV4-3	CASSQDRDRASNYGYTF